The 15 T cell receptor beta chains below were found in one sample sequenced in a study of cytomegalovirus exposure and HLA in healthy donors. PCR was performed using 60 Vbeta and 13 Jbeta primers. TCRdb's copy holds only in-frame clones and misses some; the assay was immunoSEQ multiplex PCR. This table holds approximately 300,000 clones, 84% found once. The sample comprised PBMCs. The receptors were gathered from a woman in her thirties or forties in good health and CMV-seropositive.

The chain couples TRBV7-9 to TRBJ1-6, with D possibly matching TRBD1 (6 bases). V was shortened by 5 bases and J by 9 bases, with 14 bases between the two germline ends. The germline gives CDR1 SEHNR, CDR2 FQNEAQ (reference sequence). The CDR3 runs to 14 residues. CDR3 DNA sequence: TGTGCCAGCAGCCCCGGGACATGGGGTTCACCCCTCCACTTT. It yields the protein CASSPGTWGSPLHF.

The chain links TRBV30 to TRBJ2-7; possible D gene TRBD2, 7 bases. Germline V gene data show CDR1 as GTSNPN and CDR2 as SVGIG (reference sequence). This CDR3 contains 17 residues. V was cut by 0 bases and J by 0 bases, with 18 bases left in between. DNA for the CDR3: TGTGCCTGGAGTGTATCGTGGGGGAGGGGGAGCTCCTACGAGCAGTACTTC. This gives the protein CAWSVSWGRGSSYEQYF.

The chain is built from TRBV5-6 and TRBJ2-7; 7 nucleotides align to TRBD1. Germline CDR1 SGHDT, CDR2 YYEEEE. With V trimmed by 4 bases and J by 0 bases, 10 bases remained unmatched. This CDR3 is built from 16 residues. CDR3: CASSPGLGQHSYEQYF. The CDR3, as DNA: TGTGCCAGCAGCCCGGGCCTGGGACAGCACTCCTACGAGCAGTACTTC.

The V gene is TRBV19, the J gene TRBJ2-3; D is possibly TRBD2 (6 bases). Germline CDR1 reads LNHDA; CDR2 reads SQIVND (reference sequence). V shed 4 bases and J shed 0 bases, with 11 bases lying between them. This CDR3 is 15 amino acids long. CDR3 region: CASSTSGRSTDTQYF. In DNA, the CDR3 is TGTGCCAGTAGTACAAGCGGGCGAAGCACAGATACGCAGTATTTT.

This chain uses TRBV7-9 with TRBJ1-2; possible D gene TRBD1, 6 bases. CDR1 is SEHNR, CDR2 FQNEAQ, per germline (reference sequence). The CDR3 extends over 15 amino acids. V was clipped by 3 bases and J by 3 bases, with 14 bases between them. The CDR3 nucleotides read TGTGCCAGCAGCTTCAGCGCAGGGGTTTACTATGGCTACACCTTC. Translating it yields CASSFSAGVYYGYTF.

This chain links TRBV7-6 with TRBJ2-2, with 11 positions matching TRBD2. The V gene end was trimmed by 1 base and the J gene end by 6 bases; junction bases not matched to a gene: 13. Germline loops: CDR1 SGHVS, CDR2 FNYEAQ. This CDR3 is built from 19 residues. The CDR3 region has the DNA TGTGCCAGCAGCTTAGTGGGGTCCGGGCGACTAGCGGGACCCGGGGAGCTGTTTTTT. This sequence encodes CASSLVGSGRLAGPGELFF.

This sequence joins TRBV30 and TRBJ2-5; tentative D call: TRBD1 (5 bases). There are 16 residues in the CDR3. CDR1 is GTSNPN, CDR2 SVGIG, per germline (reference sequence). Trimming removed 0 bases from V and 2 bases from J, with 16 bases in between. CDR3 loop: CAWSVEAGLSQETQYF. The DNA for the CDR3 is TGTGCCTGGAGTGTAGAGGCAGGGTTATCACAAGAGACCCAGTACTTC. The variable domain in full, with the rest retrieved from reference TRBV30 and TRBJ2-5, is SQTIHQWPATLVQPVGSPLSLECTVEGTSNPNLYWYRQAAGRGLQLLFYSVGIGQISSEVPQNLSASRPQDRQFILSSKKLLLSDSGFYLCAWSVEAGLSQETQYFGPGTRLLVL.

This chain uses TRBV6-1 with TRBJ2-5, with D maybe TRBD1 (6 bases). With 6 bases removed from V and 5 bases from J, the gap between germline ends came to 16 bases. CDR3 size: 14 residues. The germline gives CDR1 MNHNS, CDR2 SASEGT. CDR3 DNA: TGTGCCAGCAGGAAAAACAGGGTTGGGGAGACCCAGTACTTC. It specifies CASRKNRVGETQYF.

This chain uses TRBV20-1 with TRBJ2-1; 7 bases line up with TRBD1. There are 11 residues in the CDR3. V shed 6 bases, J shed 13 bases, and the junction held 9 bases outside the gene matches. CDR1 and CDR2 from the germline V gene are DFQATT and SNEGSKA (reference sequence). The CDR3 loop reads CSAGRQGRQFF. DNA for the CDR3: TGCAGTGCCGGAAGACAGGGAAGACAGTTCTTC.

The CDR3 region is CASSEAPATYEQYF. CDR3 bases: TGTGCCAGCAGTGAAGCCCCCGCGACCTACGAGCAGTACTTC. The V call is TRBV2, the J call TRBJ2-7; D not resolved. Per the germline V gene, CDR1 is SNHLY and CDR2 is FYNNEI. The CDR3 is 14 amino acids. V lost 0 bases and J 2 bases, leaving 8 bases between the germline ends.

The CDR3 here is CASSYTGYYSNQPQHF. For the CDR3, the DNA is TGTGCCAGCAGTTATACCGGGTATTATAGCAATCAGCCCCAGCATTTT. The V call is TRBV2, the J call TRBJ1-5; D ambiguous. Trimming stripped 5 bases from V and 0 bases from J, with 14 bases between. Germline V gives CDR1 SNHLY, CDR2 FYNNEI. This CDR3 spans 16 amino acids. The variable domain in full, with the rest retrieved from reference TRBV2 and TRBJ1-5, is EPEVTQTPSHQVTQMGQEVILRCVPISNHLYFYWYRQILGQKVEFLVSFYNNEISEKSEIFDDQFSVERPDGSNFTLKIRSTKLEDSAMYFCASSYTGYYSNQPQHFGDGTRLSIL.

A few counts support this clone. J is TRBJ2-5 and V is TRBV13; 12 bases match TRBD2. The germline CDR1 and CDR2 sequences are PRHDT and FYEKMQ (reference sequence). The junction had 7 bases not matched to a gene; V was cut back by 0 bases and J by 2 bases. The CDR3 length is 18 residues. For the CDR3, the DNA is TGTGCCAGCAGCTTAGGTACTAGCGGGAGGCGCGGTCAAGAGACCCAGTACTTC. This encodes CASSLGTSGRRGQETQYF. Based on the CDR3 plus reference TRBV13 and TRBJ2-5, the full variable domain is AAGVIQSPRHLIKEKRETATLKCYPIPRHDTVYWYQQGPGQDPQFLISFYEKMQSDKGSIPDRFSAQQFSDYHSELNMSSLELGDSALYFCASSLGTSGRRGQETQYFGPGTRLLVL.

This rearrangement joins TRBV7-2 to TRBJ2-3; no firm D call. This CDR3 spans 16 amino acids. Germline CDR1 reads SGHTA; CDR2 reads FQGNSA. With 6 bases removed from V and 8 bases from J, the gap between germline ends came to 24 bases. The CDR3: CASSFYATVRPGTQYF. Written as DNA, the CDR3 is TGTGCCAGCAGTTTTTATGCCACGGTCCGACCGGGTACGCAGTATTTT.

This chain links TRBV19 with TRBJ2-7; D uncertain. Deletions cut 2 bases from V and 6 bases from J, with 8 bases between. Germline V CDR1 and CDR2: LNHDA, SQIVND (reference sequence). CDR3 length: 12 residues. The CDR3 nucleotides read TGTGCCAGTAGTATACCCCCCCGCGAGCAGTACTTC. Translated, it gives CASSIPPREQYF.

This chain links TRBV10-3 with TRBJ2-1, with TRBD2 matching 8 bases. In germline, CDR1 is ENHRY, CDR2 SYGVKD. The CDR3 is 15 amino acids. J was trimmed by 3 bases and V by 4 bases; bases with no gene match: 5. CDR3 sequence (DNA): TGTGCCATCAGTGCCCGGGGACTAGACTACAATGAGCAGTTCTTC. This sequence encodes CAISARGLDYNEQFF.